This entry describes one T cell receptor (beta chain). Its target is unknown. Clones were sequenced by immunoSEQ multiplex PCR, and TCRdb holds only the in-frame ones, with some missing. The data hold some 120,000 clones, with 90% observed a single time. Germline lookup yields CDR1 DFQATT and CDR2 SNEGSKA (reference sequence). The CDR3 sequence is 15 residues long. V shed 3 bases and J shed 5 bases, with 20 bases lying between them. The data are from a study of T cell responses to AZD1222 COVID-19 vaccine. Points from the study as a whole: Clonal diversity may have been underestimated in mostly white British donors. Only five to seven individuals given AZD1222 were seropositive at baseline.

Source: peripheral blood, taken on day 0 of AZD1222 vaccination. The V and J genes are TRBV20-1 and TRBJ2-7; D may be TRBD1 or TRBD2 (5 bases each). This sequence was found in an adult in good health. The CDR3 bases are TGCAGTGCTAGTGTACTAGTTAAGGGGCGGGACGAGCAGTACTTC. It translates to CSASVLVKGRDEQYF.